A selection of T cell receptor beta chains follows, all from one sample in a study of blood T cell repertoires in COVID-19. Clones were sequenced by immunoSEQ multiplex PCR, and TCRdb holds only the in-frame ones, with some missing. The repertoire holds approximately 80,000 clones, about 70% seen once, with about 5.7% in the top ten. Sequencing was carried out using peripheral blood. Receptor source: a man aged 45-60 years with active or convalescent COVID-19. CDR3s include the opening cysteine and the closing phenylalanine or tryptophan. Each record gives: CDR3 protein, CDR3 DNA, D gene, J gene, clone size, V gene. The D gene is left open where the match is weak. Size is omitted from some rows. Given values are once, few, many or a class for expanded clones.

CDR3: CASSSRGLWPQHF
DNA: TGTGCCAGCAGTTCCAGGGGTCTATGGCCCCAGCATTTT
D: NA
J: TRBJ1-5
size: NA
V: TRBV6-2/TRBV6-3

CDR3: CASSSDGLGGEKLFF
DNA: TGCGCCAGCAGCTCGGACGGGCTCGGGGGAGAAAAACTGTTTTTT
D: NA
J: TRBJ1-4
size: NA
V: TRBV5-1

CDR3: CASSPKHSRQKNQPQHF
DNA: TGTGCCAGCAGCCCAAAACATTCGAGACAGAAGAATCAGCCCCAGCATTTT
D: NA
J: TRBJ1-5
size: NA
V: TRBV7-3

CDR3: CASSYSNRGHTEAFF
DNA: TGTGCCAGCAGTTACTCGAACAGGGGGCACACTGAAGCTTTCTTT
D: TRBD1
J: TRBJ1-1
size: NA
V: TRBV6-5

CDR3: CASSVQRGGTDTQYF
DNA: TGTGCCAGCAGTGTGCAGCGGGGGGGCACAGATACGCAGTATTTT
D: TRBD2
J: TRBJ2-3
size: few
V: TRBV2

CDR3: CASSPRLADEQYF
DNA: TGTGCCAGCAGCCCGCGACTGGCCGACGAGCAGTACTTC
D: NA
J: TRBJ2-7
size: NA
V: TRBV7-8

CDR3: CASSRSGGDQPQHF
DNA: TGTGCCAGCAGCCGTTCCGGGGGGGATCAGCCCCAGCATTTT
D: NA
J: TRBJ1-5
size: NA
V: TRBV7-9

CDR3: CAISLTGVGYTF
DNA: TGTGCCATCAGCCTCACAGGGGTCGGCTACACCTTC
D: TRBD1
J: TRBJ1-2
size: NA
V: TRBV10-3

CDR3: CASSPGGRETQYF
DNA: TGTGCCAGCAGCCCCGGGGGGCGAGAGACCCAGTACTTC
D: NA
J: TRBJ2-5
size: NA
V: TRBV5-6

CDR3: CASSATDRNSPLHF
DNA: TGTGCCAGCTCAGCGACAGACAGGAATTCACCCCTCCACTTT
D: NA
J: TRBJ1-6
size: NA
V: TRBV18

CDR3: CAISAGQGSYNEQFF
DNA: TGTGCCATCAGTGCCGGACAGGGTTCCTACAATGAGCAGTTCTTC
D: TRBD1
J: TRBJ2-1
size: NA
V: TRBV10-3

CDR3: CASRSRGYQPQHF
DNA: TGTGCCAGCAGGAGCAGGGGGTATCAGCCCCAGCATTTT
D: TRBD1
J: TRBJ1-5
size: NA
V: TRBV2

CDR3: CASSSPIGTPGNEQYF
DNA: TGTGCCAGCAGCTCACCAATCGGGACTCCGGGTAATGAGCAGTACTTC
D: NA
J: TRBJ2-7
size: NA
V: TRBV7-9

CDR3: CASSLVSLNQPQHF
DNA: TGTGCCAGCAGTTTAGTTTCTCTTAATCAGCCCCAGCATTTT
D: NA
J: TRBJ1-5
size: NA
V: TRBV28

CDR3: CASGLPLTGYGYTF
DNA: TGTGCTAGTGGTCTCCCTCTAACAGGTTATGGCTACACCTTC
D: NA
J: TRBJ1-2
size: NA
V: TRBV12-5

CDR3: CSAETRQGVTETQYF
DNA: TGCAGCGCCGAAACCCGGCAGGGTGTCACAGAGACCCAGTACTTC
D: NA
J: TRBJ2-5
size: NA
V: TRBV29-1

CDR3: CASSETSGGANTGELFF
DNA: TGTGCCAGCAGTGAAACTAGCGGGGGCGCGAACACCGGGGAGCTGTTTTTT
D: TRBD2
J: TRBJ2-2
size: NA
V: TRBV6-1

CDR3: CASRLGETQYF
DNA: TGTGCCAGCAGACTAGGGGAGACCCAGTACTTC
D: NA
J: TRBJ2-5
size: NA
V: TRBV27

CDR3: CASSLGGWETQYF
DNA: TGTGCCAGCAGCTTGGGAGGGTGGGAGACCCAGTACTTC
D: TRBD2
J: TRBJ2-5
size: NA
V: TRBV7-3

CDR3: CASSLDLGREKLFF
DNA: TGTGCCAGCAGCCTAGACCTAGGGAGAGAAAAACTGTTTTTT
D: NA
J: TRBJ1-4
size: NA
V: TRBV5-4

CDR3: CASSPGTSGGEETQYF
DNA: TGTGCCAGCAGCCCCGGGACTAGCGGGGGAGAAGAGACCCAGTACTTC
D: TRBD2
J: TRBJ2-5
size: NA
V: TRBV9

CDR3: CASSMEGYYGYTF
DNA: TGTGCCAGCTCAATGGAGGGCTACTATGGCTACACCTTC
D: NA
J: TRBJ1-2
size: NA
V: TRBV18

CDR3: CASSLGVNYGYTF
DNA: TGTGCCAGCAGTTTAGGAGTCAACTATGGCTACACCTTC
D: NA
J: TRBJ1-2
size: NA
V: TRBV12-3/TRBV12-4

CDR3: CASSLRVQGSGEAFF
DNA: TGTGCCAGCAGCTTAAGGGTACAGGGGTCAGGTGAAGCTTTCTTT
D: TRBD1
J: TRBJ1-1
size: NA
V: TRBV7-6

CDR3: CASSLAPLAGYEQYF
DNA: TGTGCCAGCAGCTTAGCCCCCCTAGCGGGGTACGAGCAGTACTTC
D: TRBD2
J: TRBJ2-7
size: few
V: TRBV7-2

CDR3: CASSFEGYTDTQYF
DNA: TGTGCCAGCAGCTTCGAGGGATACACAGATACGCAGTATTTT
D: NA
J: TRBJ2-3
size: NA
V: TRBV9

CDR3: CASSVAGSTEAFF
DNA: TGTGCCAGCAGTGTAGCGGGGAGTACTGAAGCTTTCTTT
D: NA
J: TRBJ1-1
size: NA
V: TRBV6-1

CDR3: CAISAPGDPRKGYTF
DNA: TGTGCCATCAGTGCCCCCGGAGACCCCAGAAAAGGCTACACCTTC
D: NA
J: TRBJ1-2
size: NA
V: TRBV10-3

CDR3: CSVQTGAGVYYTF
DNA: TGCAGCGTCCAGACAGGGGCGGGGGTTTACTACACCTTC
D: TRBD1
J: TRBJ1-2
size: NA
V: TRBV29-1

CDR3: CASSARTGRETQYF
DNA: TGCGCCAGCAGCGCCCGGACAGGACGAGAGACCCAGTACTTC
D: TRBD1
J: TRBJ2-5
size: NA
V: TRBV5-1

CDR3: CASSLDAAASYEQYF
DNA: TGTGCCAGCAGCTTAGATGCGGCAGCTTCCTACGAGCAGTACTTC
D: NA
J: TRBJ2-7
size: NA
V: TRBV11-3

CDR3: CASGEVRYGYTF
DNA: TGTGCCAGCGGGGAGGTACGGTATGGCTACACCTTC
D: NA
J: TRBJ1-2
size: once
V: TRBV9

CDR3: CASSIREAEAFF
DNA: TGTGCCAGTAGTATCAGGGAGGCTGAAGCTTTCTTT
D: NA
J: TRBJ1-1
size: NA
V: TRBV19

CDR3: CASSSGQGSADTQYF
DNA: TGTGCCAGCAGCTCGGGACAGGGGAGTGCAGATACGCAGTATTTT
D: TRBD1
J: TRBJ2-3
size: NA
V: TRBV7-9

CDR3: CASSFSLGAGEETQYF
DNA: TGCGCCAGCAGCTTCTCCCTGGGGGCGGGAGAGGAGACCCAGTACTTC
D: NA
J: TRBJ2-5
size: NA
V: TRBV5-1

CDR3: CASSLRTGSYGYTF
DNA: TGTGCCAGTAGTCTCCGGACAGGGAGCTATGGCTACACCTTC
D: TRBD1
J: TRBJ1-2
size: NA
V: TRBV19

CDR3: CASSSGPLGGQPQHF
DNA: TGTGCCAGCAGCTCAGGTCCCCTAGGGGGTCAGCCCCAGCATTTT
D: NA
J: TRBJ1-5
size: NA
V: TRBV9

CDR3: CSVERGSGELFF
DNA: TGCAGCGTTGAGAGGGGGTCGGGGGAGCTGTTTTTT
D: NA
J: TRBJ2-2
size: NA
V: TRBV29-1

CDR3: CASSYRGGHLGYEQYF
DNA: TGTGCCAGCAGTTACAGGGGCGGTCACCTAGGATACGAGCAGTACTTC
D: NA
J: TRBJ2-7
size: few
V: TRBV6-5

CDR3: CASSYYRTGPSYEQYF
DNA: TGTGCCAGCAGCTATTACCGGACAGGTCCTTCCTACGAGCAGTACTTC
D: TRBD1
J: TRBJ2-7
size: NA
V: TRBV5-4

CDR3: CASSFGSSGDTQYF
DNA: TGCGCCAGCAGCTTCGGCTCAAGCGGAGATACGCAGTATTTT
D: NA
J: TRBJ2-3
size: once
V: TRBV5-1

CDR3: CASSFQGFSNQPQHF
DNA: TGTGCCAGTAGCTTCCAGGGGTTCAGCAATCAGCCCCAGCATTTT
D: NA
J: TRBJ1-5
size: NA
V: TRBV19

CDR3: CASSGRQGYTEAFF
DNA: TGTGCCAGCAGCGGAAGGCAGGGCTACACTGAAGCTTTCTTT
D: NA
J: TRBJ1-1
size: NA
V: TRBV9

CDR3: CASSQDLDVEGEETQYF
DNA: TGCGCCAGCAGCCAAGATCTAGACGTGGAGGGCGAAGAGACCCAGTACTTC
D: NA
J: TRBJ2-5
size: NA
V: TRBV4-1

CDR3: CASSEATGEFYEQFF
DNA: TGTGCCAGCAGTGAAGCTACAGGGGAATTTTATGAGCAGTTCTTC
D: TRBD1
J: TRBJ2-1
size: NA
V: TRBV6-1

CDR3: CASSPPGGVKEQYF
DNA: TGTGCCAGTAGTCCCCCGGGCGGGGTGAAGGAGCAGTACTTC
D: NA
J: TRBJ2-7
size: NA
V: TRBV19

CDR3: CASSIEGLAAPSGANVLTF
DNA: TGTGCCAGTAGTATAGAGGGACTAGCGGCACCCTCTGGGGCCAACGTCCTGACTTTC
D: TRBD2
J: TRBJ2-6
size: NA
V: TRBV19

CDR3: CASSQTPRVHGYTF
DNA: TGTGCCAGCAGCCAAACCCCTCGGGTTCATGGCTACACCTTC
D: NA
J: TRBJ1-2
size: NA
V: TRBV3-1/TRBV3-2

CDR3: CASSYSSGPQHF
DNA: TGTGCCAGCAGTTACTCGTCCGGGCCCCAGCATTTT
D: NA
J: TRBJ1-5
size: NA
V: TRBV6-5

CDR3: CASIYGQGSYEQYF
DNA: TGTGCCAGCATTTACGGACAGGGCTCCTACGAGCAGTACTTC
D: TRBD1
J: TRBJ2-7
size: NA
V: TRBV6-5

CDR3: CASSDGQGSWGYTF
DNA: TGCGCCAGCAGCGACGGACAGGGCAGTTGGGGCTACACCTTC
D: TRBD1
J: TRBJ1-2
size: NA
V: TRBV5-1

CDR3: CSVAPGQTSYNEQFF
DNA: TGCAGCGTTGCCCCGGGACAGACCTCCTACAATGAGCAGTTCTTC
D: TRBD1
J: TRBJ2-1
size: NA
V: TRBV29-1

CDR3: CASSIGQGRYEQYF
DNA: TGTGCCAGTAGTATCGGACAGGGACGGTACGAGCAGTACTTC
D: TRBD1
J: TRBJ2-7
size: NA
V: TRBV19

CDR3: CASSPSTDTQYF
DNA: TGTGCCAGCAGCCCAAGCACAGATACGCAGTATTTT
D: NA
J: TRBJ2-3
size: NA
V: TRBV9

CDR3: CASRSPVRQETQYF
DNA: TGTGCAAGTCGCTCACCGGTGAGGCAAGAGACCCAGTACTTC
D: NA
J: TRBJ2-5
size: once
V: TRBV12-2

CDR3: CASSLSRALSRPQHF
DNA: TGTGCCAGCAGCTTGTCTCGTGCACTTTCGCGGCCCCAGCATTTT
D: NA
J: TRBJ1-5
size: NA
V: TRBV5-5

CDR3: CASSPGTGREQYF
DNA: TGTGCCAGCAGCCCCGGGACAGGAAGAGAGCAGTACTTC
D: TRBD1
J: TRBJ2-7
size: few
V: TRBV5-5

CDR3: CASIPPGGTEAFF
DNA: TGTGCCAGCATCCCCCCGGGGGGGACTGAAGCTTTCTTT
D: NA
J: TRBJ1-1
size: NA
V: TRBV6-5